This T cell receptor beta chain appears in the sequencing data of a study of regulatory T cells in long-lasting Graves disease. Noted time point: newly diagnosed GD, antithyroid drugs for less than 3 months. RNA extracted from PBMCs served as the sequencing template. Study-wide findings and caveats: With approximately 2,500 shared public clonotypes, persistent patients exceeded new patients, who shared about a thousand.

This clonotype was counted many times. Its matching antigen is unknown. iRepertoire HTBI primers and Arm-PCR of CDR3 regions built TCR beta libraries. Via MiXCR, TCRdb re-called the multiplex PCR reads, giving one row per CDR3 protein. The sample gives around 250,000 distinct CDR3 sequences, around 16% of which show up once; roughly a fifth is in the top ten. V lost 5 bases and J 0 bases, leaving 5 bases between the germline ends. The CDR3 has 14 amino acids. From germline, CDR1 is SGHNT and CDR2 YENEEA. Sequences were derived from peripheral blood mononuclear cells (PBMCs), sampled at new diagnosis, from a patient treated with antithyroid drugs. This TCR derives from a female donor with Graves disease. The rearrangement links TRBV11-3 to TRBJ2-6, with D unclear. CDR3 in amino acids: CASSVYSGANVLTF. CDR3 DNA: TGTGCCAGCAGCGTTTACTCTGGGGCCAACGTCCTGACTTTC.